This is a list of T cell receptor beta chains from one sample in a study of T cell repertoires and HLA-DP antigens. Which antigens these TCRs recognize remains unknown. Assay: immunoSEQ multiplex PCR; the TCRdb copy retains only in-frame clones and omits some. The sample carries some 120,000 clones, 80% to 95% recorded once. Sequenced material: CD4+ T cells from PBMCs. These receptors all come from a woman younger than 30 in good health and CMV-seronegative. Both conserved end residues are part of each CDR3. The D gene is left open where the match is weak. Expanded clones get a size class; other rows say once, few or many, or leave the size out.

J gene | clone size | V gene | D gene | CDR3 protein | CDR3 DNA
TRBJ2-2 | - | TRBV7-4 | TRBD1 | CASSSTLCSRDRNTGELFF | TGTGCCAGCAGCTCAACTTTATGCTCCCGGGACAGGAACACCGGGGAGCTGTTTTTT
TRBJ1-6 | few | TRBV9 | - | CASTPGATISPLHF | TGTGCCAGCACCCCGGGGGCCACTATTTCACCCCTCCACTTT
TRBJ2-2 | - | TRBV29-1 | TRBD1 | CSAYGQAATGELFF | TGCAGCGCTTACGGACAGGCGGCCACCGGGGAGCTGTTTTTT
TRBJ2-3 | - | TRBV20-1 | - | CSAYRVLQYF | TGCAGTGCATACCGGGTCTTGCAGTATTTT
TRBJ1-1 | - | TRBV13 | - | CASSPHGGYTEAFF | TGTGCCAGCAGCCCTCATGGTGGGTACACTGAAGCTTTCTTT
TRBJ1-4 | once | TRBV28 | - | CASSLGSGTNEKLFF | TGTGCCAGCAGTTTAGGGTCGGGGACTAATGAAAAACTGTTTTTT
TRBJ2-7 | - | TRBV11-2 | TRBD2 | CASSLLREGSEQYF | TGTGCCAGCAGCTTACTTCGGGAGGGCTCCGAGCAGTACTTC
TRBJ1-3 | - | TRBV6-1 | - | CASSEVGDGNTIYF | TGTGCCAGCAGTGAAGTCGGGGATGGAAACACCATATATTTT
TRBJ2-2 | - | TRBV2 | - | CASSEQYSGELFF | TGTGCCAGCAGTGAACAGTATTCCGGGGAGCTGTTTTTT
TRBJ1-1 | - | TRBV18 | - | CASSQNMNTEAFF | TGTGCCAGCTCACAGAACATGAACACTGAAGCTTTCTTT
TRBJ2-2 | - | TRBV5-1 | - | CASSPSGSANTGELFF | TGCGCCAGCAGCCCCTCGGGCAGCGCGAACACCGGGGAGCTGTTTTTT
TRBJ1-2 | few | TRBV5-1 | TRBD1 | CASRDGTEGYTF | TGCGCCAGCAGAGACGGGACAGAAGGCTACACCTTC
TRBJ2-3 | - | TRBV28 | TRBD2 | CASSASGKYTDTQYF | TGTGCCAGCAGTGCTAGCGGAAAATACACAGATACGCAGTATTTT
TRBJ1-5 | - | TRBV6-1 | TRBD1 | CASSDNRGFQPQHF | TGTGCCAGCAGTGATAACAGGGGGTTTCAGCCCCAGCATTTT
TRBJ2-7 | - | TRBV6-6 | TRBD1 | CASSFRTGPTYEQYF | TGTGCCAGCAGTTTCAGGACAGGACCCACCTACGAGCAGTACTTC
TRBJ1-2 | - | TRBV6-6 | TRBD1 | CASSYSAGGNYGYTF | TGTGCCAGCAGTTACTCGGCAGGGGGCAACTATGGCTACACCTTC
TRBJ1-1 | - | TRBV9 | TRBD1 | CASSSHPGQGRNTEAFF | TGTGCCAGCAGTTCCCACCCGGGACAGGGGCGGAACACTGAAGCTTTCTTT
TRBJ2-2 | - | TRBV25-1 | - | CASSTRTRPGAGELFF | TGTGCCAGCAGTACCCGGACGAGGCCAGGGGCCGGGGAGCTGTTTTTT
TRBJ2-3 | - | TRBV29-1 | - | CSGGTSTDTQYF | TGCAGCGGGGGGACCAGCACAGATACGCAGTATTTT
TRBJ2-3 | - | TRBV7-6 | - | CASSQPGGTDTQYF | TGTGCCAGCAGCCAGCCGGGGGGCACAGATACGCAGTATTTT
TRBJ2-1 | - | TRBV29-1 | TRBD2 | CSVLGLAGGGSYNEQFF | TGCAGCGTCTTGGGACTAGCGGGAGGCGGCTCCTACAATGAGCAGTTCTTC
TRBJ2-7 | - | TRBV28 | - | CASSLGYEQYF | TGTGCCAGCAGTTTAGGATACGAGCAGTACTTC
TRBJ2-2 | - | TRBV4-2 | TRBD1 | CASSQAAGTGAPGELFF | TGTGCCAGCAGCCAAGCGGCCGGGACAGGGGCCCCCGGGGAGCTGTTTTTT
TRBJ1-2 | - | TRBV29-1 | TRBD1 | CSVTAGQGDYGYTF | TGCAGCGTTACAGCCGGACAGGGTGACTATGGCTACACCTTC
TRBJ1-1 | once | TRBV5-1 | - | CASSQGHGNTEAFF | TGCGCCAGCAGCCAGGGACACGGAAACACTGAAGCTTTCTTT
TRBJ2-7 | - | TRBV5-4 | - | CASGPRTEPYEQYF | TGTGCCAGCGGTCCCAGGACGGAACCATACGAGCAGTACTTC
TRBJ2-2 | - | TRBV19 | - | CASSIGGNTGELFF | TGTGCCAGTAGTATAGGGGGGAACACCGGGGAGCTGTTTTTT
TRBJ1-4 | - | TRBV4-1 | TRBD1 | CASSQALGQGVATNEKLFF | TGCGCCAGCAGCCAAGCCTTGGGACAGGGCGTTGCAACTAATGAAAAACTGTTTTTT
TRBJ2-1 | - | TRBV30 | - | CAWSVMNEQFF | TGTGCCTGGAGTGTTATGAATGAGCAGTTCTTC
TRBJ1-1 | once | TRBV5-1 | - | CASRDRAMNTEAFF | TGCGCCAGCAGGGACAGAGCTATGAACACTGAAGCTTTCTTT
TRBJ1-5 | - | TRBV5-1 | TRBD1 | CASSSGPTGPNQPQHF | TGCGCCAGCAGCTCCGGTCCGACAGGGCCTAATCAGCCCCAGCATTTT
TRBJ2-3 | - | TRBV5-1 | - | CASSIGSTDTQYF | TGCGCCAGCAGCATCGGCTCCACAGATACGCAGTATTTT
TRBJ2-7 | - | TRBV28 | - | CASRRTGEVREEQYF | TGTGCCAGCAGGCGAACAGGGGAGGTGCGGGAGGAGCAGTACTTC
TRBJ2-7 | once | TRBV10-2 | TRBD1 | CASSEYGQAYEQYF | TGCGCCAGCAGTGAGTACGGACAGGCCTACGAGCAGTACTTC
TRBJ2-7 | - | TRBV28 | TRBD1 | CASSPQPGTGGPSYEQYF | TGTGCCAGCAGTCCCCAACCCGGGACAGGGGGTCCCTCCTACGAGCAGTACTTC